This is a list of T cell receptor beta chains from one sample in a study of blood T cell repertoires in COVID-19. Clones were read by immunoSEQ multiplex PCR, and TCRdb kept only the in-frame ones, dropping some. The data show 91,000 or so clones, around 84% seen once. Sequenced input: peripheral blood. These receptors originate from a woman aged 60 to 75 in a cohort sampled during active or convalescent COVID-19. Both conserved end residues are part of each CDR3. The order of the fields is D gene, J gene, V gene, clone size, CDR3 protein, CDR3 DNA. The D gene is left open where the match is weak. Rows give clone size only sometimes, using once, few, many, or a class for an expanded clone.

>TRBD1|TRBJ2-7|TRBV15|-
CATSRDLFGQGPYEQYF
TGTGCCACCAGCAGGGACCTTTTCGGACAGGGTCCCTACGAGCAGTACTTC
>TRBD2|TRBJ2-1|TRBV6-5|few
CASSYTGTINEQFF
TGTGCCAGCAGTTACACCGGGACTATTAATGAGCAGTTCTTC
>-|TRBJ2-2|TRBV12-3/TRBV12-4|-
CASSRGTGELFF
TGTGCCAGCAGCCGAGGAACCGGGGAGCTGTTTTTT
>TRBD1|TRBJ1-5|TRBV30|-
CAWRHWTGGRNQPQHF
TGTGCCTGGAGGCACTGGACAGGGGGCCGGAATCAGCCCCAGCATTTT
>TRBD1|TRBJ2-3|TRBV10-1|-
CASSGDRAPTDTQYF
TGCGCCAGCAGTGGTGACAGGGCGCCCACAGATACGCAGTATTTT
>-|TRBJ1-5|TRBV12-3/TRBV12-4|-
CASSSSYQPQHF
TGTGCCAGCAGTTCCAGTTATCAGCCCCAGCATTTT
>-|TRBJ1-1|TRBV29-1|-
CSVRGQIDTEAFF
TGCAGCGTTCGTGGACAGATCGACACTGAAGCTTTCTTT
>-|TRBJ2-2|TRBV5-4|-
CASSSLGGGTGELFF
TGTGCCAGCAGCTCCCTGGGAGGGGGCACCGGGGAGCTGTTTTTT
>-|TRBJ1-1|TRBV7-9|-
CASSLVGAQTEAFF
TGTGCCAGCAGCTTAGTAGGGGCGCAAACTGAAGCTTTCTTT
>TRBD2|TRBJ2-3|TRBV4-2|once
CASSAETSGGSDTQYF
TGTGCCAGCAGCGCGGAGACTAGCGGGGGGTCAGATACGCAGTATTTT
>-|TRBJ1-2|TRBV12-3/TRBV12-4|-
CASSFGAHYGYTF
TGTGCCAGCAGTTTTGGGGCACACTATGGCTACACCTTC
>TRBD2|TRBJ2-2|TRBV5-6|-
CASSLDRTSTGELFF
TGTGCCAGCAGCTTGGATAGGACTAGCACCGGGGAGCTGTTTTTT
>-|TRBJ1-2|TRBV11-2|-
CASSAAPTGGFGYTF
TGTGCCAGCAGCGCCGCTCCGACGGGTGGCTTCGGCTACACCTTC
>TRBD2|TRBJ2-2|TRBV5-1|-
CASSLLAGAGNTGELFF
TGCGCCAGCTCTTTACTAGCGGGAGCGGGGAACACCGGGGAGCTGTTTTTT
>-|TRBJ1-1|TRBV11-3|-
CASSSTVNTEAFF
TGTGCCAGCAGCTCGACAGTGAACACTGAAGCTTTCTTT
>-|TRBJ1-6|TRBV7-2|-
CASSLGTGNSPLHF
TGTGCCAGCAGCTTAGGGACGGGAAATTCACCCCTCCACTTT
>-|TRBJ1-2|TRBV10-3|-
CAISRDISNYGYTF
TGTGCCATCAGTCGGGACATTTCTAACTATGGCTACACCTTC
>-|TRBJ1-6|TRBV9|-
CASSVDSNNSPLHF
TGTGCCAGCAGCGTGGACAGTAATAATTCACCCCTCCACTTT
>TRBD1|TRBJ1-6|TRBV2|-
CASSEPPGGSSPLHF
TGTGCCAGCAGTGAACCCCCAGGGGGGAGTTCACCCCTCCACTTT
>-|TRBJ1-2|TRBV6-1|-
CASSEADGRGYGYTF
TGTGCCAGCAGTGAAGCTGACGGTCGGGGGTATGGCTACACCTTC
>TRBD2|TRBJ2-7|TRBV11-2|-
CASSRGTSGRSYEQYF
TGTGCCAGCAGCAGGGGGACTAGCGGGAGGTCCTACGAGCAGTACTTC
>TRBD2|TRBJ2-1|TRBV9|-
CASSVRLAGGPINEQFF
TGTGCCAGCAGCGTTAGACTAGCGGGAGGACCCATCAATGAGCAGTTCTTC